This entry concerns a single TCR beta chain. Its antigen is as yet unknown. This sample was taken from a study of T cell repertoires in cytomegalovirus infection. The wider study: CMV infection plus the matching HLA type was flagged by public TCR beta signatures. Broader study findings: Cumulative public TCR beta family frequency identified carriers of CMV plus the relevant HLA. HLA-C-restricted CMV clonotypes gave the most frequent clonotype in two of eight donors.

V was cut by 6 bases and J by 8 bases, with 13 bases left in between. The length of the CDR3 is 13 residues. CDR1 MNHEY and CDR2 SVGAGI come from the germline V gene. TCRdb re-derived calls from the reads in MiXCR, one entry per CDR3 protein. Counted here are approximately 250,000 distinct CDR3 sequences, roughly an eighth occurring once; the ten biggest clones make up 1.5% to 2%. The chain combines TRBV6-5 with TRBJ1-4; no firm D call. The sample was PBMCs. The clonotype was recovered from a human donor in good health (CMV status not recorded). Some clones in this sample may be carry-over from other donors' samples. The CDR3 nucleotides read TGTGCCAGCAGCTCCAACCTAGAAGAAAAACTGTTTTTT. Translating gives CASSSNLEEKLFF.